Below, 11 T cell receptor beta chains from the same sample are listed, as sequenced in a study of T cell clonality in common variable immunodeficiency. Which antigens these TCRs recognize remains unknown. Profiled with immunoSEQ multiplex PCR; TCRdb holds only in-frame clones, not every one. Observed are 30,000 to 40,000 clones, no singletons, with the top ten taking 6% to 8%. The study, taken as a whole, reports: Common variable immunodeficiency TCR beta sequences reportedly had fewer deletions and N-nucleotide insertions.

Sequencing used peripheral blood mononuclear cells. These receptor sequences come from a human donor with common variable immunodeficiency.

This clone was picked up many times. The sequence runs out 3 residues before the end of the CDR3; the remainder is reconstructed from the germline J gene. This chain uses TRBV5-1 with TRBJ1-1; 7 bases are a match to TRBD1. There are 11 residues in the CDR3. Germline CDR1 SGHRS, CDR2 YFSETQ. The CDR3 region is CASSRTGLAFF. The CDR3 bases that were read are TGCGCCAGCAGTCGGACAGGTTTA.

This clone was counted only a few times. The read is 3 residues too short to cover the CDR3 end, so that end is filled in from the germline J gene. V gene TRBV20-1 combines with J gene TRBJ1-1; the match to TRBD1 covers 8 bases. The CDR3 has 13 residues. V gave up 4 bases and J gave up 5 bases; unmatched junction bases: 6. Germline V gives CDR1 DFQATT, CDR2 SNEGSKA (reference sequence). The DNA read from the CDR3 is TGCAGTGCTACCGGACAGGGAAGGACTGAA. Its translation: CSATGQGRTE. The complete CDR3 reads CSATGQGRTEAFF.

This clone turned up a few times. The CDR3 end falls 3 residues outside the read, so it is completed with the germline J gene. The chain employs TRBV19 and TRBJ2-2; 10 bases map to TRBD2. The CDR3 loop spans 14 amino acids. Germline V gene sequence: CDR1 LNHDA, CDR2 SQIVND (reference sequence). Losses at the gene ends were 9 bases for V and 10 bases for J; bases not matched to a gene: 11. The CDR3 bases that were read are TGTGCCAGCAGCAGGCTAGCGGGAGTAGTGGAG. It yields the protein CASSRLAGVVE. The entire CDR3 sequence reads CASSRLAGVVELFF.

At least ten counts were recorded for this clone. Read coverage stops 3 residues before the CDR3 terminus; the germline J gene supplies the remainder. J is TRBJ2-1 and V is TRBV6-2 or TRBV6-3; D gene unclear. Germline V CDR1 and CDR2: MNHEY, SVGEGT. V was cut by 5 bases and J by 2 bases, with 10 bases left in between. The CDR3 is 14 amino acids. Incomplete CDR3 DNA: TGTGCCAGCAGTCGCCCGACACCCTACAATGAG. Protein sequence: CASSRPTPYNE. The entire CDR3 sequence reads CASSRPTPYNEQFF.

This clone appeared many times. With the read ending 3 residues before the CDR3 end, the germline J gene is used to fill in that end. The chain couples TRBV5-6 to TRBJ1-2; 9 bases are shared with TRBD1. Unmatched junction bases numbered 4, after V lost 3 bases and J lost 4 bases. CDR3 size: 14 residues. The germline V gene has CDR1 SGHDT and CDR2 YYEEEE. CDR3 DNA (partial): TGTGCCAGCAGCTCTACAGGGGGCTCCTATGGC. This gives the protein CASSSTGGSYG. The full CDR3 protein reads CASSSTGGSYGYTF.

This clone came up many times. From the germline J gene comes the end of the CDR3, since the read stops 3 residues before it. The chain has TRBV11-3 and TRBJ2-1, with 9 bases that match TRBD2. V lost 3 bases, J lost 7 bases, and 4 bases stayed unmatched. This CDR3 spans 14 amino acids. In germline, CDR1 is SGHNT, CDR2 YENEEA. CDR3 DNA, as far as it was read: TGTGCCAGCAGCTTCTCTAGCGGGAATAATGAG. Translation gives CASSFSSGNNE. The full CDR3 protein reads CASSFSSGNNEQFF.

On this clone itself: The CDR3 end lies 3 residues beyond the end of the read and is filled in from the germline J gene. The chain is built from TRBV7-3 and TRBJ2-1, with TRBD2 identical over 8 bases. Germline loops: CDR1 SGHTA, CDR2 FQGTGA. The CDR3 is 15 residues long. Losses at the gene ends were 1 base for V and 5 bases for J; bases not matched to a gene: 4. The sequenced part of the CDR3 DNA is TGTGCCAGCAGCTTAATAAGCGGGAGCAACAATGAG. It encodes CASSLISGSNNE. The whole CDR3 sequence reads CASSLISGSNNEQFF. The whole variable domain, remainder taken from reference TRBV7-3 and TRBJ2-1, is GAGVSQTPSNKVTEKGKYVELRCDPISGHTALYWYRQSLGQGPEFLIYFQGTGAADDSGLPNDRFFAVRPEGSVSTLKIQRTERGDSAVYLCASSLISGSNNEQFFGPGTRLTVL.

On this clone: Read data end 3 residues before the CDR3 end; the end is taken from the germline J gene. The chain combines TRBV11-3 with TRBJ2-7; TRBD1 agrees at 7 bases. V lost 4 bases and J lost 4; bases outside the gene matches: 7. The germline V gene encodes CDR1 SGHNT and CDR2 YENEEA. The CDR3 has 14 residues. Incomplete CDR3 DNA: TGTGCCAGCAGCTCAAGGACAGGAGTTTACGAG. Its translation: CASSSRTGVYE. The complete CDR3 reads CASSSRTGVYEQYF.

This clone came up a few times. The read terminates 3 residues before the CDR3 end, so the remaining end is supplied by the germline J gene. The chain combines TRBV7-2 with TRBJ2-2; 11 bases match TRBD1. J gave up 5 bases and V 3 bases, and 2 bases lay outside the gene matches. The CDR3 sequence is 15 residues long. In germline, CDR1 is SGHTA, CDR2 FQGNSA. This CDR3 reads CASSLDRGRTGELFF. The CDR3 bases that were read are TGTGCCAGCAGCTTGGACAGGGGGCGGACCGGGGAG.

This clone was seen a few times. The read terminates 3 residues ahead of where the CDR3 ends, so the germline J gene completes it. J is TRBJ2-6 and V is TRBV11-3; D is perhaps TRBD1 (6 bases). Germline V CDR1 and CDR2: SGHNT, YENEEA. This CDR3 is 12 amino acids long. Partial CDR3 DNA: TGTGCCAGCAGTCCCTTCCAGGGGGTC. This encodes CASSPFQGV. From start to end, the CDR3 is CASSPFQGVLTF. Looking up the rest from reference TRBV11-3 and TRBJ2-6 gives the full variable domain: EAGVVQSPRYKIIEKKQPVAFWCNPISGHNTLYWYLQNLGQGPELLIRYENEEAVDDSQLPKDRFSAERLKGVDSTLKIQPAELGDSAVYLCASSPFQGVLTFGAGSRLTVL.

Note on this clone: Coverage ceases 3 residues before the CDR3 finishes, and the germline J gene fills in the end. J is TRBJ2-3 and V is TRBV7-2, with TRBD2 matching 7 bases. With V trimmed by 7 bases and J by 4 bases, 11 bases remained unmatched. The CDR3 extends over 15 amino acids. Germline lookup yields CDR1 SGHTA and CDR2 FQGNSA. Incomplete CDR3 DNA: TGTGCCAGCACCTTGGGGGGGTTTGGGGCAGATACG. It specifies CASTLGGFGADT. The full CDR3 reads CASTLGGFGADTQYF.